One and the same sample provided the 23 T cell receptor beta chains below, sequenced in a study of blood T cells in healthy people across ages. PCR was performed a second time for roughly 7 to 12 cycles using a sample-barcoded 5' primer and a J-beta primer mix. TCRdb processed the 5' RACE reads anew with MiXCR; each CDR3 protein has one entry. The table shows about 1.8 million distinct CDR3 sequences, with about 49% occurring only once. The material sequenced was blood. Every receptor here comes from a woman between 40 and 55 years old in good health.

This clonotype has a single count. The chain employs TRBV7-2 and TRBJ1-2, with 11 bases aligning to TRBD1. Per the germline V gene, CDR1 is SGHTA and CDR2 is FQGNSA. With 5 bases clipped from V and 6 bases from J, the junction kept 11 bases outside the gene matches. This CDR3 has 16 residues. The CDR3 DNA sequence: TGTGCCAGCAGCCTCAGTGCGGGACAGGGGGTTAATGGCTACACCTTC. This gives the protein CASSLSAGQGVNGYTF. Full variable domain (remainder filled in from reference TRBV7-2 and TRBJ1-2): GAGVSQSPSNKVTEKGKDVELRCDPISGHTALYWYRQSLGQGLEFLIYFQGNSAPDKSGLPSDRFSAERTGGSVSTLTIQRTQQEDSAVYLCASSLSAGQGVNGYTFGSGTRLTVV.

A word on this clonotype: One end of the junction fails to match germline, which may point to a read error. This chain uses TRBV20-1 with TRBJ2-1, with 8 bases lining up with TRBD2. In germline, CDR1 is DFQATT, CDR2 SNEGSKA (reference sequence). This CDR3 is built from 14 residues. CDR3: CSARRGGSYNERFF. The DNA for the CDR3 is TGCAGTGCTAGACGGGGGGGAAGCTACAATGAGCGGTTCTTC.

The chain combines TRBV5-1 with TRBJ2-3; no firm D call. CDR3 length: 15 amino acids. The germline V gene has CDR1 SGHRS and CDR2 YFSETQ. V dropped 3 bases and J dropped 2 bases, with 13 bases sitting between them. The CDR3 nucleotides read TGCGCCAGCAGCTCACAACGACAATTCACAGATACGCAGTATTTT. Its protein product is CASSSQRQFTDTQYF.

This clonotype was observed a handful of times. The genes are TRBV27 and TRBJ2-7, with 10 bases matching TRBD2. Trimming removed 5 bases from V and 8 bases from J; junction bases left unmatched: 15. Germline V gene sequence: CDR1 MNHEY, CDR2 SMNVEV (reference sequence). The CDR3 is made up of 16 amino acids. The CDR3 spells CASSMDRSGRGVKQYF. In nucleotides, the CDR3 is TGTGCCAGCAGTATGGATAGGAGCGGGAGGGGAGTCAAGCAGTACTTC.

The genes are TRBV2 and TRBJ1-1, with TRBD1 matching 7 bases. Germline V CDR1 and CDR2: SNHLY, FYNNEI. The CDR3 is made up of 14 amino acids. V lost 5 bases, J lost 4 bases, and 7 bases stayed unmatched. CDR3 DNA sequence: TGTGCCAGCAGTAGAACAGGGGCGGCCACTGAAGCTTTCTTT. This sequence encodes CASSRTGAATEAFF.

This clonotype was counted a few times. The chain links TRBV25-1 to TRBJ2-3; D perhaps matches TRBD2 (6 bases). V was cut by 4 bases and J by 9 bases, with 14 bases left in between. CDR3 length: 13 residues. Germline values: CDR1 MGHDK, CDR2 SYGVNS. The CDR3 reads CASSVRTILTQYF. CDR3 bases: TGTGCCAGCAGTGTCAGGACTATTCTCACGCAGTATTTT.

This clonotype turned up a few times. The chain recombines TRBV28 with TRBJ2-7; the D gene is possibly TRBD1 (6 bases). V was cut by 7 bases and J by 3 bases, with 10 bases left in between. From germline, CDR1 is MDHEN and CDR2 SYDVKM. CDR3 length equals 12 residues. CDR3 DNA sequence: TGTGCCAGCAAGGGGGTCATCTACGAGCAGTACTTC. Protein sequence: CASKGVIYEQYF.

The J gene is TRBJ1-2, the V gene TRBV27; TRBD1 agrees at 10 bases. CDR1 and CDR2 (germline): MNHEY, SMNVEV (reference sequence). V dropped 5 bases and J dropped 8; count of bases not matched to a gene: 8. The CDR3 is made up of 14 amino acids. Here the CDR3 reads CASSPIGTGDGYTF. In nucleotides, the CDR3 is TGTGCCAGCAGTCCAATAGGGACAGGGGACGGCTACACCTTC.

The chain has TRBV7-2 and TRBJ2-5, with 11 bases that match TRBD2. Near its end, the DNA agrees better with TRBJ2-7, so the J call may be wrong. Germline V gene sequence: CDR1 SGHTA, CDR2 FQGNSA. The CDR3 has 17 amino acids. CDR3 in amino acids: CASSSPVAGGPSYEQYF. In DNA form, the CDR3 reads TGTGCCAGCAGCTCCCCAGTAGCGGGGGGGCCCTCCTACGAGCAGTACTTC.

This chain links TRBV6-4 with TRBJ1-6; D uncertain. The CDR3 covers 14 residues. The V and J ends lost 7 bases and 10 bases respectively, with 17 bases between them. Germline CDR1 reads MRHNA; CDR2 reads SNTAGT. Here the CDR3 DNA reads TGTGCCAGCACAACTAAGGACGGTGGATCACCCCTCCACTTT. This gives the protein CASTTKDGGSPLHF.

The V gene is TRBV10-2, the J gene TRBJ1-5, with 12 nucleotides matching TRBD1. In germline, CDR1 is WSHSY, CDR2 SAAADI. The CDR3 is 15 amino acids. The V segment lost 7 bases and the J segment 6 bases; nucleotides outside the gene matches: 7. The CDR3 reads CASKGTGGHGQPQHF. The CDR3 DNA reads TGCGCCAGCAAGGGGACAGGGGGCCACGGTCAGCCCCAGCATTTT.

The V and J genes are TRBV10-3 and TRBJ2-7; D may be TRBD1 (6 bases). CDR3 length: 16 residues. The V gene's germline CDR1 is ENHRY and CDR2 SYGVKD. The V gene lost 0 bases and the J gene lost 4 bases, with 16 bases spanning the gap. CDR3 nucleotides: TGTGCCATCAGTGAGTCCCAAACAGGGCCCCTTTACGAGCAGTACTTC. Its translation: CAISESQTGPLYEQYF.

In its sample, this clonotype was seen a few times. The chain recombines TRBV12-3 or TRBV12-4 with TRBJ2-5; no reliable D call. This CDR3 has 12 amino acids. The V and J ends lost 7 bases and 5 bases respectively, with 11 bases between them. In DNA, the CDR3 is TGTGCCAGCAATAGACTCGGGGAGACCCAGTACTTC. Translation: CASNRLGETQYF.

This chain links TRBV20-1 with TRBJ1-1; 11 bases are shared with TRBD1. Unmatched junction bases numbered 1, after V lost 5 bases and J lost 5 bases. CDR3 length: 12 residues. Germline V gene sequence: CDR1 DFQATT, CDR2 SNEGSKA (reference sequence). CDR3 loop: CSAGQGATEAFF. CDR3 coding DNA: TGCAGTGCTGGACAGGGGGCTACTGAAGCTTTCTTT.

This clonotype was seen at least ten times. An end of the junction differs from the germline gene, which may be a read error. V gene TRBV5-6 combines with J gene TRBJ2-3; D ambiguous. The CDR3 spans 12 residues. Germline V lookup: CDR1 SGHDT, CDR2 YYEEEE. CDR3 loop: CASSWTRDTQYF. The CDR3 DNA is TGCGCCAGCAGCTGGACGAGAGATACGCAGTATTTT.

The chain recombines TRBV20-1 with TRBJ2-7; D is perhaps TRBD1 (6 bases). Germline V CDR1 and CDR2: DFQATT, SNEGSKA (reference sequence). Trimming pared 0 bases from V and 5 bases from J, leaving 11 bases between. The CDR3 has 13 residues. This CDR3 reads CSARDGGRNEQYF. DNA of the CDR3: TGCAGTGCTAGAGATGGGGGCAGGAACGAGCAGTACTTC.

This clonotype was observed a few times. The rearrangement links TRBV4-1 to TRBJ2-1; no definite D call. Germline loops: CDR1 MGHRA, CDR2 YSYEKL. This CDR3 has 13 amino acids. V was cut by 0 bases and J by 4 bases, with 4 bases left in between. The CDR3 is CASSQDKYNEQFF. CDR3 in DNA: TGCGCCAGCAGCCAAGATAAGTACAATGAGCAGTTCTTC.

In this sample, this clonotype turned up a few times. The rearrangement uses TRBV7-2 and TRBJ2-1; 7 nucleotides match TRBD1. The CDR3 length is 16 residues. J gave up 2 bases and V 4 bases, and 8 bases lay outside the gene matches. Germline lookup yields CDR1 SGHTA and CDR2 FQGNSA. The CDR3 region is CASSSWDREPYNEQFF. CDR3 DNA sequence: TGTGCCAGCAGCTCGTGGGACAGAGAGCCCTACAATGAGCAGTTCTTC. The complete variable domain, with remaining parts taken from reference TRBV7-2 and TRBJ2-1, reads GAGVSQSPSNKVTEKGKDVELRCDPISGHTALYWYRQSLGQGLEFLIYFQGNSAPDKSGLPSDRFSAERTGGSVSTLTIQRTQQEDSAVYLCASSSWDREPYNEQFFGPGTRLTVL.

The chain combines TRBV7-2 with TRBJ2-6; possibly TRBD1 for D (6 bases). CDR1 and CDR2 (germline): SGHTA, FQGNSA. Trimming pared 4 bases from V and 0 bases from J, leaving 16 bases between. The CDR3 has 18 amino acids. CDR3 loop: CASSSPGHLSSGANVLTF. CDR3 DNA sequence: TGTGCCAGCAGCTCTCCGGGACACCTAAGCTCTGGGGCCAACGTCCTGACTTTC.

This chain links TRBV20-1 with TRBJ1-2; D is unresolved. Germline CDR1 and CDR2: DFQATT and SNEGSKA (reference sequence). Trimming pared 4 bases from V and 3 bases from J, leaving 9 bases between. The CDR3 consists of 12 residues. The CDR3 protein is CSAIWADYGYTF. CDR3 sequence (DNA): TGCAGTGCTATCTGGGCTGACTATGGCTACACCTTC.

V usage is TRBV24-1 and J usage is TRBJ2-5; 10 bases align to TRBD1. Per the germline V gene, CDR1 is KGHDR and CDR2 is SFDVKD. This CDR3 comprises 15 residues. V lost 3 bases to trimming and J lost 11 bases; unmatched junction nucleotides: 11. CDR3 amino acids: CATSDGGQGSNEQYF. The CDR3 DNA is TGTGCCACCAGTGATGGGGGACAGGGGTCCAATGAGCAGTACTTC.

The J gene is TRBJ1-2, the V gene TRBV6-6; 9 nucleotides align to TRBD1. Unmatched junction bases numbered 11, after V lost 5 bases and J lost 7 bases. Germline lookup yields CDR1 MNHNY and CDR2 SVGAGI (reference sequence). CDR3 length: 15 amino acids. This chain's CDR3 is CASSPRTGDTGGYTF. Written as DNA, the CDR3 is TGTGCCAGCAGTCCCCGGACAGGGGATACAGGTGGCTACACCTTC.

V gene TRBV6-1 combines with J gene TRBJ2-7, with TRBD1 identical over 10 bases. Germline CDR1 and CDR2: MNHNS and SASEGT. The length of the CDR3 is 15 residues. J was trimmed by 5 bases and V by 6 bases; bases with no gene match: 10. The CDR3: CASSPRTGGKNEQYF. CDR3 sequence (DNA): TGTGCCAGCAGCCCACGGACAGGGGGAAAAAACGAGCAGTACTTC.